The rows below give T cell receptor beta chains drawn from one sample of a study of blood T cell repertoires in COVID-19. The repertoire was sequenced with immunoSEQ multiplex PCR; TCRdb's copy has only in-frame clones and lacks some. Among around 150,000 clones listed, 80% to 90% were seen once. Input material: peripheral blood. Receptors originate from a woman aged 60-75 years who had recovered from COVID-19. CDR3s include the opening cysteine and the closing phenylalanine or tryptophan. The order of the fields is clone size, D gene, J gene, V gene, CDR3 protein, CDR3 DNA. The D gene is left open where the match is weak. The listing skips clone size in some rows; elsewhere it reads once, few, many or a size class.

abundance: .
d_gene: TRBD2
j_gene: TRBJ2-5
v_gene: TRBV5-1
CDR3aa: CASSYSVGGQETQYF
CDR3nt: TGCGCCAGCAGCTACAGTGTGGGGGGGCAAGAGACCCAGTACTTC

abundance: .
d_gene: TRBD2
j_gene: TRBJ2-5
v_gene: TRBV19
CDR3aa: CASSMGGGQETQYF
CDR3nt: TGTGCCAGTAGTATGGGCGGGGGACAAGAGACCCAGTACTTC

abundance: .
d_gene: .
j_gene: TRBJ1-1
v_gene: TRBV2
CDR3aa: CASRSGNTEAFF
CDR3nt: TGTGCCAGCAGATCAGGGAACACTGAAGCTTTCTTT

abundance: many
d_gene: .
j_gene: TRBJ1-5
v_gene: TRBV28
CDR3aa: CASSIFPGVAQPQHF
CDR3nt: TGTGCCAGCAGTATTTTCCCAGGGGTTGCGCAGCCCCAGCATTTT

abundance: .
d_gene: TRBD2
j_gene: TRBJ2-2
v_gene: TRBV3-1/TRBV3-2
CDR3aa: CASSQGLAGGPGELFF
CDR3nt: TGTGCCAGCAGCCAAGGACTAGCGGGGGGACCCGGGGAGCTGTTTTTT

abundance: .
d_gene: TRBD2
j_gene: TRBJ2-1
v_gene: TRBV6-2/TRBV6-3
CDR3aa: CASSYLAGPYNEQFF
CDR3nt: TGTGCCAGCAGCTATCTAGCGGGCCCGTACAATGAGCAGTTCTTC

abundance: .
d_gene: TRBD1
j_gene: TRBJ1-1
v_gene: TRBV7-9
CDR3aa: CASSSTTSGQGWVEAFF
CDR3nt: TGTGCCAGCAGCTCCACCACTTCGGGACAGGGGTGGGTTGAAGCTTTCTTT

abundance: .
d_gene: TRBD2
j_gene: TRBJ2-1
v_gene: TRBV24-1
CDR3aa: CATSDLGTSGTNEQFF
CDR3nt: TGTGCCACCAGTGATCTCGGGACTAGCGGTACAAATGAGCAGTTCTTC

abundance: .
d_gene: .
j_gene: TRBJ1-4
v_gene: TRBV2
CDR3aa: CASSDLGRPGRNEKLFF
CDR3nt: TGTGCCAGCAGTGATTTAGGGCGACCGGGGAGGAATGAAAAACTGTTTTTT

abundance: .
d_gene: .
j_gene: TRBJ2-1
v_gene: TRBV7-9
CDR3aa: CASSLWEPNEQFF
CDR3nt: TGTGCCAGCTCGCTGTGGGAGCCCAATGAGCAGTTCTTC

abundance: .
d_gene: TRBD2
j_gene: TRBJ2-5
v_gene: TRBV5-1
CDR3aa: CASSLALGGETQYF
CDR3nt: TGCGCCAGCAGCTTGGCACTGGGAGGGGAGACCCAGTACTTC

abundance: .
d_gene: .
j_gene: TRBJ1-1
v_gene: TRBV19
CDR3aa: CASTDNNPGRGSTEAFF
CDR3nt: TGTGCCAGTACCGATAATAACCCAGGCAGGGGAAGCACTGAAGCTTTCTTT

abundance: .
d_gene: .
j_gene: TRBJ2-5
v_gene: TRBV2
CDR3aa: CASSVRKETQYF
CDR3nt: TGTGCCAGCTCGGTTCGTAAAGAGACCCAGTACTTC

abundance: once
d_gene: .
j_gene: TRBJ1-3
v_gene: TRBV12-3/TRBV12-4
CDR3aa: CASSLRGALPIYF
CDR3nt: TGTGCCAGCAGTTTACGGGGGGCGCTACCCATATATTTT

abundance: .
d_gene: TRBD1
j_gene: TRBJ1-5
v_gene: TRBV19
CDR3aa: CASSETGDQPQHF
CDR3nt: TGTGCCTCTTCTGAGACAGGGGATCAGCCCCAGCATTTT

abundance: .
d_gene: .
j_gene: TRBJ2-7
v_gene: TRBV4-1
CDR3aa: CASSPGDTSYEQYF
CDR3nt: TGCGCCAGCAGCCCAGGGGACACTTCCTACGAGCAGTACTTC

abundance: .
d_gene: .
j_gene: TRBJ1-2
v_gene: TRBV7-9
CDR3aa: CASSPTLNGYGYTF
CDR3nt: TGTGCCAGCAGCCCCACTTTAAACGGCTATGGCTACACCTTC

abundance: .
d_gene: .
j_gene: TRBJ1-6
v_gene: TRBV19
CDR3aa: CASSEEGNSPLHF
CDR3nt: TGTGCCAGTAGTGAGGAGGGGAATTCACCCCTCCACTTT

abundance: .
d_gene: .
j_gene: TRBJ2-5
v_gene: TRBV12-3/TRBV12-4
CDR3aa: CASLGQAGETQYF
CDR3nt: TGTGCCAGCCTAGGACAGGCGGGGGAGACCCAGTACTTC